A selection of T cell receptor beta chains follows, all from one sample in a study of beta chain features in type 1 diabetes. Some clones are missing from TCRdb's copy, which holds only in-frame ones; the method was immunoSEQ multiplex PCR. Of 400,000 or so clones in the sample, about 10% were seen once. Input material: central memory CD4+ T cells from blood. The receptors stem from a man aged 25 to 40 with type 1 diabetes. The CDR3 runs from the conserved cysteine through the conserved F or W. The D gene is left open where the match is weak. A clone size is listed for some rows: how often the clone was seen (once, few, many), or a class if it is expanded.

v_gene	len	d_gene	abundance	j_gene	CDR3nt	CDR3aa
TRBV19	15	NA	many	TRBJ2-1	TGTGCCAGTACCCCCCCGCGCGGGGGCTGGGGTGAGCAGTTCTTC	CASTPPRGGWGEQFF
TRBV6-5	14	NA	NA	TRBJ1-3	TGTGCCAGCAGTTACTCGTCACCTGGAAACACCATATATTTT	CASSYSSPGNTIYF
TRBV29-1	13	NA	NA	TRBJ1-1	TGCAGCGTTGTGCAAGGTCCGAACACTGAAGCTTTCTTT	CSVVQGPNTEAFF
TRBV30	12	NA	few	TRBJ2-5	TGTGCCTGGGACAGCGGGTCGGAGACCCAGTACTTC	CAWDSGSETQYF
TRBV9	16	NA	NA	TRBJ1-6	TGTGCCAGCAGTAGGGTCACAATGTCCTATAATTCACCCCTCCACTTT	CASSRVTMSYNSPLHF
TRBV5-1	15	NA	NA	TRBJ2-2	TGCGCCAGCAGCTTGTACGGACAGAACACCGGGGAGCTGTTTTTT	CASSLYGQNTGELFF
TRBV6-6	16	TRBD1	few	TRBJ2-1	TGTGCCAGCAGTTACTCGGGTGGGACAGGGAGCAATGAGCAGTTCTTC	CASSYSGGTGSNEQFF
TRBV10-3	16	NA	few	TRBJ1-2	TGTGCCAGGCTGGGAAAACCTCATCAACTAAAATATGGCTACACCTTC	CARLGKPHQLKYGYTF
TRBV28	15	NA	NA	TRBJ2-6	TGTGCCAGCAGTTCGACAGCAGAAGGGGCCAACGTCCTGACTTTC	CASSSTAEGANVLTF
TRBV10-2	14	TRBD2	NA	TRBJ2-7	TGCGCCAGTAGGACTAGCGGCGGGTCCTACGAGCAGTACTTC	CASRTSGGSYEQYF
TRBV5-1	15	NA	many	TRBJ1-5	TGCGCCAGCAGCAAGGACGGTGATAGCAATCAGCCCCAGCATTTT	CASSKDGDSNQPQHF
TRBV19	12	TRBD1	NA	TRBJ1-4	TGTGCCAGTAGTCCTGACAGGGGAAAACTGTTTTTT	CASSPDRGKLFF
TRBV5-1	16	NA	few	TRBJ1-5	TGCGCCAGCAGCTTGGTAGGCTTCGGGAGCAATCAGCCCCAGCATTTT	CASSLVGFGSNQPQHF
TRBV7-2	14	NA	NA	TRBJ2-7	TGTGCCAGCAGCTTAGAAGAGGGCCCCTACGAGCAGTACTTC	CASSLEEGPYEQYF
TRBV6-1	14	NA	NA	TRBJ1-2	TGTGCCAGCAGTGACTCGGGGACTAACTATGGCTACACCTTC	CASSDSGTNYGYTF
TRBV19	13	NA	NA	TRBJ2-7	TGTGCCAGTAGTCGAAAGAGCTCCTACGAGCAGTACTTC	CASSRKSSYEQYF
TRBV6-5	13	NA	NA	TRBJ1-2	TGTGCCAGCAGTTACTCGAGAGGGGACCGGGGACTCTTC	CASSYSRGDRGLF
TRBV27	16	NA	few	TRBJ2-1	TGTGCCAGCAGCCTACTTTTGAGCCTGGAGGGGAATGAGCAGTTCTTC	CASSLLLSLEGNEQFF
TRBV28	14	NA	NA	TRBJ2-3	TGTGCCAGCAGTTTAGCGGACTACACAGATACGCAGTATTTT	CASSLADYTDTQYF
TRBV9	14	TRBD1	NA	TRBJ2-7	TGTGCCAGCAGCCCCCGGACAGGGAGCTACGAGCAGTACTTC	CASSPRTGSYEQYF
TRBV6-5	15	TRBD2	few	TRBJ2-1	TGTGCCAGCAGTTACTCACCTAGCGGGAGGAATGAGCAGTTCTTC	CASSYSPSGRNEQFF
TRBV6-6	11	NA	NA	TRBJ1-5	TGTGCCAGCAGTGAAAGGTCGGCCCAGCATTTT	CASSERSAQHF
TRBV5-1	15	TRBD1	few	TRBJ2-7	TGCGCCAGCAGCTTGGGTTTGACAGGGGGCACCGAGCAGTACTTC	CASSLGLTGGTEQYF
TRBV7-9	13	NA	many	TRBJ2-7	TGTGCCAGCAGCGCGGGACACCTCCTCGAGCAGTACTTC	CASSAGHLLEQYF